Listed here are 26 T cell receptor beta chains from one sample, sequenced in a study of control samples from healthy donors and cancer patients. TCRdb's copy holds only in-frame clones and misses some; the assay was immunoSEQ multiplex PCR. The top ten hold approximately 16% of the sample, which has around 80,000 clones, about nine tenths seen once. Sample: blood. These receptors were taken from a man aged 50 to 59 in good health.

The chain combines TRBV2 with TRBJ1-1; D gene unclear. The CDR3 contains 12 residues. V was trimmed by 3 bases and J by 8 bases, leaving 10 bases between them. Germline V gene data show CDR1 as SNHLY and CDR2 as FYNNEI. CDR3 nucleotide sequence: TGTGCCAGCAGTGATTTAGGGCGAGAAGCTTTCTTT. It is translated as CASSDLGREAFF.

The chain carries TRBV6-5 and TRBJ1-5; D gene unclear. This CDR3 comprises 12 residues. The ends were cut back, 6 bases at V and 1 base at J, with 4 bases in the middle. Germline CDR1 and CDR2: MNHEY and SVGAGI. In DNA form, the CDR3 reads TGTGCCAGCAGGGTGAGCAATCAGCCCCAGCATTTT. Its protein is CASRVSNQPQHF.

The V gene is TRBV18, the J gene TRBJ1-3; 9 positions agree with TRBD1. V shed 3 bases and J 3 bases; nucleotides not matched to a gene: 3. Per the germline V gene, CDR1 is KGHSH and CDR2 is LQKENI. The CDR3 length is 15 residues. The CDR3 here is CASSPGQGSGNTIYF. The DNA for the CDR3 is TGTGCCAGCTCACCGGGACAGGGAAGTGGAAACACCATATATTTT.

As for this clone: Other DNA sequences in this specimen translate into the identical CDR3. This CDR3 reads CASSLGGATDTQYF. The CDR3 coding sequence is TGCGCCAGCAGCTTGGGAGGGGCCACAGATACGCAGTATTTT. J is TRBJ2-3 and V is TRBV5-1; TRBD1 or TRBD2 may be the D gene (5 bases each). This CDR3 contains 14 residues. CDR1 SGHRS and CDR2 YFSETQ come from the germline V gene. V was trimmed by 0 bases and J by 2 bases, leaving 7 bases between them.

This chain joins TRBV5-1 and TRBJ1-3; 7 nucleotides line up with TRBD1. The V gene's germline CDR1 is SGHRS and CDR2 YFSETQ. The CDR3 sequence is 15 residues long. The V segment lost 4 bases and the J segment 5 bases; nucleotides outside the gene matches: 9. The CDR3 is CASSPEGASRNTIYF. CDR3 DNA sequence: TGCGCCAGCAGCCCGGAGGGGGCAAGCAGAAACACCATATATTTT.

This clone was detected once. The rearrangement joins TRBV4-1 to TRBJ2-1, with D perhaps given as TRBD1 or TRBD2 (5 bases each). CDR1 is MGHRA and CDR2 is YSYEKL in the germline V gene. The CDR3 totals 15 residues. Trimming left V 5 bases short and J 8 bases short, with 19 bases between. The CDR3 DNA sequence: TGCGCCAGCAGCTCCCGTGTGGGCCTGGGGGATGAGCAGTTCTTC. Its protein is CASSSRVGLGDEQFF.

V and J are TRBV10-2 and TRBJ2-3; 10 positions match TRBD2. CDR1 and CDR2 (germline): WSHSY, SAAADI. With V trimmed by 2 bases and J by 8 bases, 7 bases remained unmatched. The CDR3 is 15 amino acids. The CDR3 reads CASSETSGVGVTQYF. In nucleotides, the CDR3 is TGCGCCAGCAGTGAGACTAGCGGGGTTGGAGTTACGCAGTATTTT.

This rearrangement joins TRBV2 to TRBJ2-5; TRBD2 is a possible D gene (7 bases). V gave up 9 bases and J gave up 5 bases, with 19 bases separating them. CDR1 is SNHLY, CDR2 FYNNEI, per germline. The CDR3 contains 14 residues. The chain's CDR3 is CASSGEGWRETQYF. As DNA, the CDR3 is TGTGCCAGTTCAGGGGAGGGGTGGAGGGAGACCCAGTACTTC.

The chain uses TRBV5-4 and TRBJ1-2; TRBD1 agrees at 11 bases. Germline V gene lookup returns CDR1 SGHNT and CDR2 YYREEE (reference sequence). Losses at the gene ends were 3 bases for V and 4 bases for J; bases not matched to a gene: 5. The length of the CDR3 is 15 residues. The CDR3 reads CASSWGTGGAYGYTF. The CDR3, as DNA: TGTGCCAGCAGCTGGGGGACAGGGGGGGCCTATGGCTACACCTTC.

This chain uses TRBV5-1 with TRBJ2-7; 7 bases fit TRBD2. Per germline, CDR1 SGHRS and CDR2 YFSETQ. This CDR3 contains 15 residues. V was clipped by 2 bases and J by 2 bases; unmatched bases: 7. Written as DNA, the CDR3 is TGCGCCAGCAGCTTCAGAACCGGGACTACCTACGAGCAGTACTTC. It specifies CASSFRTGTTYEQYF. Filled out from reference TRBV5-1 and TRBJ2-7, the complete variable domain reads KAGVTQTPRYLIKTRGQQVTLSCSPISGHRSVSWYQQTPGQGLQFLFEYFSETQRNKGNFPGRFSGRQFSNSRSEMNVSTLELGDSALYLCASSFRTGTTYEQYFGPGTRLTVT.

This chain links TRBV5-1 with TRBJ2-3, with 7 positions matching TRBD1. The V segment lost 4 bases and the J segment 2 bases; nucleotides outside the gene matches: 4. The CDR3 consists of 14 residues. Germline lookup yields CDR1 SGHRS and CDR2 YFSETQ. CDR3: CASSGGQYTDTQYF. CDR3 in DNA: TGCGCCAGCAGCGGGGGACAGTACACAGATACGCAGTATTTT.

The rearrangement uses TRBV5-1 and TRBJ2-3, with D possibly matching TRBD2 (5 bases). This CDR3 is built from 15 residues. The ends were cut back, 0 bases at V and 6 bases at J, with 14 bases in the middle. CDR1 is SGHRS, CDR2 YFSETQ, per germline. In DNA, the CDR3 is TGCGCCAGCAGCTTGGATGAACCGCGGGTGGATACGCAGTATTTT. The encoded protein is CASSLDEPRVDTQYF.

The V gene is TRBV4-3, the J gene TRBJ1-2, with TRBD1 identical over 9 bases. The CDR3 sequence is 13 residues long. The J segment lost 7 bases and the V segment lost 3 bases, leaving 3 bases of the junction unmatched. Germline assignment: CDR1 LGHNA and CDR2 YSLEER. CDR3 region: CASSQGQGRGYTF. CDR3 nucleotide sequence: TGCGCCAGCAGCCAGGGACAGGGTCGTGGCTACACCTTC.

The chain carries TRBV14 and TRBJ1-1, with 7 bases fitting TRBD1. The germline gives CDR1 SGHDN, CDR2 FVKESK. CDR3 length: 13 residues. The J segment lost 5 bases and the V segment lost 5 bases, leaving 5 bases of the junction unmatched. CDR3 in amino acids: CASSAGRGTEAFF. The CDR3 DNA sequence: TGTGCCAGCAGCGCGGGCAGGGGGACTGAAGCTTTCTTT.

The chain carries TRBV12-5 and TRBJ1-3, with 8 bases aligning to TRBD1. Germline CDR1 and CDR2: LGHNT and FRNRAP. The CDR3 is 15 amino acids. The junction had 7 bases not matched to a gene; V was cut back by 1 base and J by 8 bases. CDR3 DNA sequence: TGTGCTAGTGGTTTGGACGACAGGGGCGCGTACACCATATATTTT. It is translated as CASGLDDRGAYTIYF.

The V gene is TRBV9, the J gene TRBJ1-2; D ambiguous. The germline V gene has CDR1 SGDLS and CDR2 YYNGEE. Trimming took off 2 bases at V and 4 bases at J, with 9 bases between the two ends. The CDR3 has 13 amino acids. The CDR3 DNA reads as TGTGCCAGCAGCGTTGAGTGGAGCTATGGCTACACCTTC. This codes for CASSVEWSYGYTF.

J is TRBJ1-1 and V is TRBV5-6; possible D gene TRBD1, 6 bases. The germline V and J ends were trimmed by 3 bases and 2 bases, with 11 bases remaining between them. Germline CDR1 and CDR2: SGHDT and YYEEEE. The CDR3 sequence is 14 residues long. In nucleotides, the CDR3 is TGTGCCAGCAGCTCATACAGGGTCAACACTGAAGCTTTCTTT. Translated, it gives CASSSYRVNTEAFF. The variable domain in full, completed from reference TRBV5-6 and TRBJ1-1, reads DAGVTQSPTHLIKTRGQQVTLRCSPKSGHDTVSWYQQALGQGPQFIFQYYEEEERQRGNFPDRFSGHQFPNYSSELNVNALLLGDSALYLCASSSYRVNTEAFFGQGTRLTVV.

V and J are TRBV18 and TRBJ1-3; D might be TRBD1 (5 bases). V was shortened by 3 bases and J by 4 bases, with 13 bases between the two germline ends. This CDR3 has 15 residues. CDR1 KGHSH and CDR2 LQKENI come from the germline V gene. The CDR3 protein is CASSPRGAKGNTIYF. The CDR3 nucleotides read TGTGCCAGCTCACCGAGAGGGGCGAAAGGAAACACCATATATTTT.

The chain has TRBV24-1 and TRBJ1-2; no firm D call. The CDR3 extends over 12 amino acids. Germline loops: CDR1 KGHDR, CDR2 SFDVKD. Trimming removed 5 bases from V and 0 bases from J, with 3 bases in between. CDR3 sequence: CATSVPNYGYTF. For the CDR3, the DNA is TGTGCCACCAGTGTACCTAACTATGGCTACACCTTC.

This chain connects TRBV2 to TRBJ1-3; TRBD1 matches 8 bases. V lost 5 bases, J lost 0 bases, and 6 bases stayed unmatched. The CDR3 covers 16 residues. Per the germline V gene, CDR1 is SNHLY and CDR2 is FYNNEI. The CDR3 loop reads CASSPRTGISGNTIYF. In DNA form, the CDR3 reads TGTGCCAGCAGTCCGAGGACAGGGATCTCTGGAAACACCATATATTTT.

The chain carries TRBV5-1 and TRBJ2-5; 8 nucleotides match TRBD2. The CDR3 spans 15 residues. CDR1 is SGHRS and CDR2 is YFSETQ in the germline V gene. Trimming cost V 3 bases and J 1 base; bases outside gene matches: 5. The CDR3 region is CASSSSGTSQETQYF. DNA of the CDR3: TGCGCCAGCAGCTCATCCGGGACTAGCCAAGAGACCCAGTACTTC.

This clone was counted once. The V gene is TRBV19, the J gene TRBJ1-5, with no clear D. This CDR3 spans 14 amino acids. Trimming cost V 4 bases and J 4 bases, with 11 bases left between them. Germline V lookup: CDR1 LNHDA, CDR2 SQIVND (reference sequence). CDR3 nucleotide sequence: TGTGCCAGTAGTAGGCAGGCGACTAATCAGCCCCAGCATTTT. Its translation is CASSRQATNQPQHF.

This clone was seen once. The V call is TRBV6-2 or TRBV6-3, the J call TRBJ1-3; TRBD1 might be the D (6 bases). This CDR3 spans 17 amino acids. CDR1 MNHEY and CDR2 SVGEGT come from the germline V gene. With 0 bases removed from V and 0 bases from J, the gap between germline ends came to 12 bases. The CDR3 reads CASSYSTGRHSGNTIYF. Here the CDR3 DNA reads TGTGCCAGCAGTTACTCGACAGGCCGTCACTCTGGAAACACCATATATTTT.

V gene TRBV18 combines with J gene TRBJ1-2, with a possible D match to TRBD1 (5 bases). The CDR3 has 15 residues. Germline-derived CDR1 and CDR2 are KGHSH and LQKENI. Trimming removed 6 bases from V and 9 bases from J, with 23 bases in between. The CDR3 loop reads CASSPAGGTPPSYTF. The DNA for the CDR3 is TGTGCCAGCTCTCCGGCGGGGGGGACTCCCCCTAGCTACACCTTC.

CDR3 nucleotides: TGTGCCAGCACTGAATCGATTGAAGCTTTCTTT. Encoded protein: CASTESIEAFF. The chain couples TRBV12-3 or TRBV12-4 to TRBJ1-1, with D uncertain. The V and J ends lost 7 bases and 7 bases respectively, with 10 bases between them. CDR3 length: 11 amino acids.

This clone was seen a single time. The genes are TRBV7-2 and TRBJ2-5; D remains unclear. Trimming took 2 bases from V and 5 from J, leaving 9 bases between them. In germline, CDR1 is SGHTA, CDR2 FQGNSA. This CDR3 has 13 amino acids. In DNA, the CDR3 is TGTGCCAGCAGCTTATCCTTCCGGGAGACCCAGTACTTC. It yields the protein CASSLSFRETQYF. The full variable domain, completed using reference TRBV7-2 and TRBJ2-5, is GAGVSQSPSNKVTEKGKDVELRCDPISGHTALYWYRQSLGQGLEFLIYFQGNSAPDKSGLPSDRFSAERTGGSVSTLTIQRTQQEDSAVYLCASSLSFRETQYFGPGTRLLVL.